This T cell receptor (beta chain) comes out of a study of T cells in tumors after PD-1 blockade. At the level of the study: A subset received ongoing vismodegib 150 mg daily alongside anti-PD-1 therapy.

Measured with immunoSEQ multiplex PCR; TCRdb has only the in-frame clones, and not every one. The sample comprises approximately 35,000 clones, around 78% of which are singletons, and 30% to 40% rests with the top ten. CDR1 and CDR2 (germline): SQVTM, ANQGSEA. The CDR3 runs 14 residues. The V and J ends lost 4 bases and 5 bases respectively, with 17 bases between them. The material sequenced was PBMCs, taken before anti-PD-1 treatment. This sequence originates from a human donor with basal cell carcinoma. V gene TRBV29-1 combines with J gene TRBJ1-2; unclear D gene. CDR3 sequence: CSVVPPVAPYGYTF. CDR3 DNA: TGCAGCGTTGTTCCCCCAGTTGCCCCATATGGCTACACCTTC.